This TCR beta chain was found in a study of T cell responses to AZD1222 COVID-19 vaccine. Study-level findings and limits: After two AZD1222 doses, spike-specific TCR breadth and depth rose versus day 0.

A remark on this clone: The antigen is undetermined.

Measured with immunoSEQ multiplex PCR; TCRdb has only the in-frame clones, and not every one. The sample yields around 150,000 clones, 80% to 95% seen once. Trimming at V came to 6 bases and at J to 1 base, leaving 4 bases not matched to a gene. Germline loops: CDR1 ENHRY, CDR2 SYGVKD. This CDR3 has 15 residues. The clonotype was recovered from an adult who received the AZD1222 COVID-19 vaccine. The input for sequencing was peripheral blood, taken 28 days after the second AZD1222 dose. The chain has TRBV10-3 and TRBJ2-2; 8 nucleotides agree with TRBD2. The CDR3: CAISRGGRNTGELFF. As DNA, the CDR3 is TGTGCCATCAGCCGCGGGGGGCGGAACACCGGGGAGCTGTTTTTT.